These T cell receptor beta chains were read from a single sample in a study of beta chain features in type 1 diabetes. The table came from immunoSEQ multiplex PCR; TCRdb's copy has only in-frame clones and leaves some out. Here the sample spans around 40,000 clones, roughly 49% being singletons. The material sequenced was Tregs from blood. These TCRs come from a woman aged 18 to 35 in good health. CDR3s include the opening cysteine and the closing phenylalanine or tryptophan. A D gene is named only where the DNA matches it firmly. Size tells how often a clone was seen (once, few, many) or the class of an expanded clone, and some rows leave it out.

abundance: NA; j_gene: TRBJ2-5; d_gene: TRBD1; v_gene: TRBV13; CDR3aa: CASSFRGQTQYF; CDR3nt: TGTGCCAGCAGCTTCAGGGGGCAGACCCAGTACTTC
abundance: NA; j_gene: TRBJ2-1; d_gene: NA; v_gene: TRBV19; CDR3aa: CAISGDNEQFF; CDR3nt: TGTGCCATTAGCGGAGACAATGAGCAGTTCTTC
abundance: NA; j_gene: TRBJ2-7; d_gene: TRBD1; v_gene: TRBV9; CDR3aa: CASSPLGTGVSGRYEQYF; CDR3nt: TGTGCCAGCAGCCCTTTGGGGACAGGCGTCTCTGGGCGTTACGAGCAGTACTTC
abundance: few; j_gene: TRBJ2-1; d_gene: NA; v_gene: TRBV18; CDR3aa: CASSPVTISYNEQFF; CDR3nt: TGTGCCAGCTCACCAGTAACTATCTCCTACAATGAGCAGTTCTTC
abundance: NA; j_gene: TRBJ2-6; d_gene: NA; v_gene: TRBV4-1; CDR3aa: CASSRVDRRSSGANVLTF; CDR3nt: TGCGCCAGCAGCCGAGTCGACAGAAGAAGCTCTGGGGCCAACGTCCTGACTTTC
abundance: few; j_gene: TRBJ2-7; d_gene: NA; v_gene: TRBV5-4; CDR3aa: CASSLTRAREQYF; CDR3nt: TGTGCCAGCAGCTTGACCAGGGCCCGGGAGCAGTACTTC
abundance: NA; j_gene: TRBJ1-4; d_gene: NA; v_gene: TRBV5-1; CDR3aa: CASSLQEGNEKLFF; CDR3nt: TGCGCCAGCAGCTTACAGGAGGGAAATGAAAAACTGTTTTTT
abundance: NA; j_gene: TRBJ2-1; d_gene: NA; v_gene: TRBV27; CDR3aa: CATRLDNEQFF; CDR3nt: TGTGCCACCCGGTTGGACAATGAGCAGTTCTTC
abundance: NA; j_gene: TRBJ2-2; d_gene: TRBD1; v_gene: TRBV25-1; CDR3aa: CASRTGTPYTGELFF; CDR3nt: TGTGCCAGCAGGACAGGGACCCCATACACCGGGGAGCTGTTTTTT
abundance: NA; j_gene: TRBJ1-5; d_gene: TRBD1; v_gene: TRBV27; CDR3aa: CASSDRGLRNQPQHF; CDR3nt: TGTGCCAGCAGCGACAGGGGGCTTCGCAATCAGCCCCAGCATTTT
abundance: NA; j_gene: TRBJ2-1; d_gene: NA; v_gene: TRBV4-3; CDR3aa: CASSPRGSRYNEQFF; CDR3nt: TGCGCCAGCAGTCCTCGGGGAAGCCGCTACAATGAGCAGTTCTTC
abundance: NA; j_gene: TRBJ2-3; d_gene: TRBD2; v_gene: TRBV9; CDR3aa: CASSVGLAGTDTQYF; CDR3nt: TGTGCCAGCAGCGTAGGACTAGCGGGGACAGATACGCAGTATTTT
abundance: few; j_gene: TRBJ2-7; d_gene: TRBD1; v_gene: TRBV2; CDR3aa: CASSGTGYYEQYF; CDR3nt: TGTGCCAGCAGCGGGACAGGGTACTACGAGCAGTACTTC
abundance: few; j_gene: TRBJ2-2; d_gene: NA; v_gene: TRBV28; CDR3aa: CASSSQGDGGELFF; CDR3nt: TGTGCCAGCAGTTCACAGGGTGACGGCGGGGAGCTGTTTTTT
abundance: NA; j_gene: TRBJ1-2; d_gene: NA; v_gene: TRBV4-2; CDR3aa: CASSQDRRDRHGYTF; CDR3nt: TGTGCCAGCAGCCAAGATCGGAGGGATCGGCATGGCTACACCTTC
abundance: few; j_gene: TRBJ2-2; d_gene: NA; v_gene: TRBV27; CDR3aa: CASSLVGARSTGELFF; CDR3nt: TGTGCCAGCAGTTTAGTAGGGGCACGGAGCACCGGGGAGCTGTTTTTT
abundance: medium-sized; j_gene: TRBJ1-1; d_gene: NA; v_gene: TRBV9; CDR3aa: CASSDSLQGEAFF; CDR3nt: TGTGCCAGCAGTGACTCTCTACAGGGTGAAGCTTTCTTT
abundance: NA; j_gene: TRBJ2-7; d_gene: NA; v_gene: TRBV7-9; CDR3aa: CASSPDGSSYEQYF; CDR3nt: TGTGCCAGCAGCCCCGATGGTAGCTCCTACGAGCAGTACTTC
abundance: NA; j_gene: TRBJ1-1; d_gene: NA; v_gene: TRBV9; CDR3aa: CASSPGINTEAFF; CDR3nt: TGTGCCAGCAGCCCCGGGATTAACACTGAAGCTTTCTTT
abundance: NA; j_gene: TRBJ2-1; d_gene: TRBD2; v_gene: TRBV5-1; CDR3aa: CASSLVAGGPPEQFF; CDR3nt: TGCGCCAGCAGCTTGGTAGCGGGAGGGCCTCCTGAGCAGTTCTTC
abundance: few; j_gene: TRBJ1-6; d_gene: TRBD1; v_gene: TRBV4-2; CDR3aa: CASSQAVTPGQNNSPLHF; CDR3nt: TGTGCCAGCAGCCAGGCAGTCACACCGGGACAGAATAATTCACCCCTCCACTTT
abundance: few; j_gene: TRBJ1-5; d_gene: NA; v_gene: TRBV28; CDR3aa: CASSFPDRYQPQHF; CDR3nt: TGTGCCAGCAGTTTCCCCGACAGATATCAGCCCCAGCATTTT
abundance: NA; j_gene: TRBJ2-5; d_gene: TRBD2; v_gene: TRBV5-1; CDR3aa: CASSSLAGRGWETQYF; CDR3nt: TGCGCCAGCAGCTCACTAGCGGGACGAGGGTGGGAGACCCAGTACTTC
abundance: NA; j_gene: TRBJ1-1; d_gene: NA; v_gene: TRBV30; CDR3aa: CAWNHRDTNLEAFF; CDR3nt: TGTGCCTGGAATCACCGGGACACAAATCTTGAAGCTTTCTTT
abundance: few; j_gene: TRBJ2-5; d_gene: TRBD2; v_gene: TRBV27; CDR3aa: CASAPSPLAVRRKETQYF; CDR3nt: TGTGCCAGCGCTCCCTCCCCACTAGCGGTACGACGGAAAGAGACCCAGTACTTC
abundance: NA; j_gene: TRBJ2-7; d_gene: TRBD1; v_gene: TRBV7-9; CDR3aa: CASSSTGGGYEQYF; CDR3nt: TGTGCCAGCAGCTCGACAGGGGGCGGGTACGAGCAGTACTTC
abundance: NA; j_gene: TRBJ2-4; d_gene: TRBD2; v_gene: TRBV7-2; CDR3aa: CASSLARGRLAGGKNIQYF; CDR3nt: TGTGCCAGCAGCTTAGCGAGGGGGCGACTAGCGGGAGGGAAAAACATTCAGTACTTC
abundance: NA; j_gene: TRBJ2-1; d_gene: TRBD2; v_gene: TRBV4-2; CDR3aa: CASSRGLAGGNEQFF; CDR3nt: TGTGCCAGCAGCCGAGGACTAGCGGGAGGAAATGAGCAGTTCTTC
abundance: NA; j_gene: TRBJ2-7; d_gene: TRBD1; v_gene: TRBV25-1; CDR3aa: CASSAPTGGTYEQYF; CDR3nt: TGTGCCAGCAGTGCCCCGACAGGGGGGACCTACGAGCAGTACTTC
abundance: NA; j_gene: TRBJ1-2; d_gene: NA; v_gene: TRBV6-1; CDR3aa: CASSERGTGPYGYTF; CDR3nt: TGTGCCAGCAGTGAAAGGGGAACAGGGCCCTATGGCTACACCTTC